A selection of T cell receptor beta chains follows, all from one sample in a study of cytomegalovirus exposure and HLA in healthy donors. Repertoires were generated with immunoSEQ multiplex PCR, while TCRdb's copy carries only in-frame clones and drops some. The sample shows a few hundred thousand clones, roughly 87% of them seen only once. Sequencing was done on a sample of PBMCs. These receptors were taken from a man between 18 and 35 years old in good health and CMV-seropositive. The CDR3 runs from the conserved cysteine through the conserved F or W. A D gene is named only where the DNA matches it firmly. Size is omitted from some rows. Given values are once, few, many or a class for expanded clones.

NA	NA	TRBV6-5	TRBJ1-1	CASTSGVGEAFF	TGTGCCAGCACGTCAGGGGTTGGTGAAGCTTTCTTT
NA	NA	TRBV4-1	TRBJ1-4	CASSPRAVGEKLFF	TGCGCCAGCAGCCCACGCGCGGTCGGTGAAAAACTGTTTTTT
NA	NA	TRBV25-1	TRBJ2-2	CASSELGVTGELFF	TGTGCCAGCAGTGAATTGGGTGTCACCGGGGAGCTGTTTTTT
TRBD2	NA	TRBV13	TRBJ2-7	CASSSTSDSYEQYF	TGTGCCAGCTCCTCGACTAGCGACTCCTACGAGCAGTACTTC
NA	once	TRBV15	TRBJ1-1	CATSRDHDSGAEAFF	TGTGCCACCAGCAGAGATCATGACTCGGGAGCTGAAGCTTTCTTT
TRBD2	NA	TRBV6-1	TRBJ2-7	CASSDSGRSFFYEQYF	TGTGCCAGCAGTGATAGCGGGAGGAGTTTTTTCTACGAGCAGTACTTC
NA	NA	TRBV27	TRBJ1-5	CASSLRALREPQHF	TGTGCCAGCAGTCTCAGGGCACTTCGTGAGCCCCAGCATTTT
TRBD1	NA	TRBV29-1	TRBJ1-2	CSVVGQGNYGYTF	TGCAGCGTGGTGGGACAGGGTAACTATGGCTACACCTTC
TRBD1	NA	TRBV6-1	TRBJ2-7	CASSKGQGYYEQYF	TGTGCCAGCAGTAAGGGACAGGGGTACTACGAGCAGTACTTC
TRBD1	NA	TRBV6-1	TRBJ2-3	CASSGAGQGGTDTQYF	TGTGCCAGCAGTGGGGCGGGACAGGGGGGCACAGATACGCAGTATTTT
NA	NA	TRBV20-1	TRBJ2-1	CSLRGLDEQFF	TGCAGTCTACGGGGCCTCGATGAGCAGTTCTTC
NA	NA	TRBV25-1	TRBJ2-2	CASSESVSGELFF	TGTGCCAGCAGTGAATCCGTCTCGGGGGAGCTGTTTTTT
NA	NA	TRBV7-9	TRBJ1-2	CASSPTGIPYPDGYTF	TGTGCCAGCAGCCCAACCGGGATCCCATACCCCGATGGCTACACCTTC
TRBD1	NA	TRBV6-5	TRBJ1-4	CASRTTGEGEKLFF	TGTGCCAGCAGGACCACAGGGGAGGGTGAAAAACTGTTTTTT
NA	NA	TRBV4-1	TRBJ1-2	CASSQVKGSYGYTF	TGCGCCAGCAGCCAAGTAAAGGGGAGCTATGGCTACACCTTC
TRBD1	once	TRBV19	TRBJ1-2	CASSDRTGGASHYGYTF	TGTGCCAGTAGTGACCGGACAGGGGGCGCGAGTCACTATGGCTACACCTTC
TRBD1	NA	TRBV6-1	TRBJ1-2	CASSDGGTGGNYGYTF	TGTGCCAGCAGTGACGGCGGGACAGGGGGAAACTATGGCTACACCTTC
TRBD1	few	TRBV28	TRBJ2-7	CASTIDRGYEQYF	TGTGCCAGCACCATAGACAGGGGCTACGAGCAGTACTTC
TRBD1	NA	TRBV29-1	TRBJ1-2	CSVEDPNRGFYGYTF	TGCAGCGTTGAAGATCCGAACAGGGGATTTTATGGCTACACCTTC
NA	NA	TRBV11-2	TRBJ2-1	CASSLEADFYNEQFF	TGTGCCAGCAGCTTAGAAGCGGACTTCTACAATGAGCAGTTCTTC
TRBD1	NA	TRBV27	TRBJ2-5	CASSLSWTGGVETQYF	TGTGCCAGCAGTTTATCGTGGACAGGGGGCGTGGAGACCCAGTACTTC
TRBD1	NA	TRBV11-2	TRBJ2-7	CASSLRRGQVYEQYF	TGTGCCAGCAGCTTAAGAAGGGGACAGGTTTACGAGCAGTACTTC
NA	NA	TRBV7-8	TRBJ1-4	CASSTWGWVATNEKLFF	TGTGCCAGCAGCACCTGGGGGTGGGTGGCAACTAATGAAAAACTGTTTTTT
NA	NA	TRBV6-1	TRBJ2-3	CASSEADWVRTGGTDTQYF	TGTGCCAGCAGTGAAGCGGATTGGGTACGGACGGGAGGCACAGATACGCAGTATTTT
NA	NA	TRBV28	TRBJ2-7	CASNSPSGGSIYEQYF	TGTGCCAGCAACTCCCCCTCCGGGGGCTCGATCTACGAGCAGTACTTC
NA	few	TRBV5-5	TRBJ2-1	CASSLDTYNEQFF	TGTGCCAGCAGCCTGGACACGTACAATGAGCAGTTCTTC
TRBD2	NA	TRBV5-1	TRBJ2-7	CASSLEASGSSYEQYF	TGCGCCAGCAGCTTGGAGGCTAGCGGGAGCTCCTACGAGCAGTACTTC
NA	few	TRBV18	TRBJ2-7	CASSPPGIYEQYF	TGTGCCAGCTCACCACCTGGGATCTACGAGCAGTACTTC
NA	once	TRBV18	TRBJ2-4	CASSVSGTVKNIQYF	TGTGCCAGCTCCGTAAGCGGGACAGTCAAAAACATTCAGTACTTC
NA	NA	TRBV6-1	TRBJ2-5	CASSDLKPGVETQYF	TGTGCCAGCAGTGATCTCAAACCTGGGGTGGAGACCCAGTACTTC
NA	NA	TRBV4-1	TRBJ2-1	CASSREQRRGEQFF	TGCGCCAGCAGCCGAGAGCAACGGCGCGGTGAGCAGTTCTTC
NA	once	TRBV7-2	TRBJ2-1	CASSLNPYNEQFF	TGTGCCAGCAGCTTAAACCCCTACAATGAGCAGTTCTTC
NA	NA	TRBV6-5	TRBJ1-2	CASSYRGGGYGYTF	TGTGCCAGCAGTTACCGGGGAGGTGGCTATGGCTACACCTTC
NA	NA	TRBV30	TRBJ2-7	CAWSYRVIPIYEQYF	TGTGCCTGGAGTTATCGCGTAATCCCTATTTACGAGCAGTACTTC
NA	NA	TRBV27	TRBJ2-1	CASSPGDPSYNEQFF	TGTGCCAGCAGTCCTGGTGACCCCTCCTACAATGAGCAGTTCTTC
NA	NA	TRBV25-1	TRBJ2-3	CASSEFRSTDTQYF	TGTGCCAGCAGTGAATTCAGAAGCACAGATACGCAGTATTTT
TRBD1	NA	TRBV7-9	TRBJ1-2	CASSLAGDRVKGYTF	TGTGCCAGCAGCTTAGCGGGGGACAGGGTAAAGGGCTACACCTTC
TRBD1	NA	TRBV19	TRBJ1-1	CASSSPRDRGVGAQIAFF	TGTGCCAGTAGTTCCCCCCGGGACAGGGGCGTCGGGGCTCAGATAGCTTTCTTT
NA	NA	TRBV29-1	TRBJ2-7	CSVADFSHEQYF	TGCAGCGTTGCGGATTTTTCCCACGAGCAGTACTTC
NA	NA	TRBV28	TRBJ1-2	CASSLAPYGYTF	TGTGCCAGCAGTTTAGCCCCCTATGGCTACACCTTC
TRBD2	NA	TRBV7-9	TRBJ2-7	CASRQSGGDGEQYF	TGTGCCAGCAGACAAAGCGGGGGGGACGGCGAGCAGTACTTC
NA	NA	TRBV5-5	TRBJ1-5	CASSPGTLKSRAQHF	TGTGCCAGCAGCCCCGGGACACTCAAATCCAGAGCCCAGCATTTT
NA	NA	TRBV6-4	TRBJ2-7	CASRYRDHLTYEQYF	TGTGCCAGCAGGTACCGGGACCACCTAACCTACGAGCAGTACTTC
NA	NA	TRBV9	TRBJ2-1	CASSVAQNNEQFF	TGTGCCAGCAGCGTAGCACAGAACAATGAGCAGTTCTTC
NA	NA	TRBV5-1	TRBJ1-5	CASSRDPLSNQPQHF	TGCGCCAGCAGCCGGGACCCGCTTAGCAATCAGCCCCAGCATTTT
NA	NA	TRBV19	TRBJ2-3	CASSIAGEADTQYF	TGTGCCAGTAGTATAGCGGGAGAGGCAGATACGCAGTATTTT
TRBD2	NA	TRBV11-1	TRBJ2-7	CASSFLAGRGSYEQYF	TGTGCCAGCAGCTTCTTAGCGGGACGCGGGTCCTACGAGCAGTACTTC
NA	NA	TRBV4-1	TRBJ1-2	CASSQVETINYGYTF	TGCGCCAGCAGCCAAGTGGAGACGATTAACTATGGCTACACCTTC
NA	NA	TRBV9	TRBJ2-5	CASSVGTNTATQYF	TGTGCCAGCAGCGTAGGGACAAATACAGCGACCCAGTACTTC
TRBD1	NA	TRBV11-2	TRBJ1-2	CASSYGTGSDYGYTF	TGTGCCAGCAGCTACGGGACAGGGTCGGACTATGGCTACACCTTC
NA	once	TRBV10-3	TRBJ2-7	CATRGGDSPYEQYF	TGTGCCACCAGGGGGGGAGACAGTCCCTACGAGCAGTACTTC
NA	NA	TRBV14	TRBJ1-5	CASSQGRGQPQHF	TGTGCCAGCAGCCAAGGACGAGGGCAGCCCCAGCATTTT
TRBD2	NA	TRBV14	TRBJ2-3	CASSQDRLAGGSDTQYF	TGTGCCAGCAGCCAAGATCGCCTAGCGGGAGGGTCAGATACGCAGTATTTT